The 26 T cell receptor beta chains below come from one sample, sequenced in a study of T cell repertoires in cytomegalovirus infection. TCRdb used MiXCR to reprocess the reads, holding one entry per CDR3 protein. The table lists 300,000 to 400,000 distinct CDR3 sequences, about 27% of them singletons. The antigens these receptors bind are not known. This specimen consisted of cultured PBMCs, obtained from culture after CMV antigen stimulation. The origin of the receptors is a human donor in good health (CMV status not recorded). Some clones in this sample may be carry-over from other donors' samples.

This sequence joins TRBV19 and TRBJ1-1, with a possible D match to TRBD1 (5 bases). V lost 7 bases and J lost 6, with 15 bases in between. Looked up from germline, CDR1 is LNHDA and CDR2 is SQIVND (reference sequence). The CDR3 runs to 13 residues. The CDR3 DNA reads as TGTGCCAGTACTAGGGACCGACTTGCTGAAGCTTTCTTT. Protein product: CASTRDRLAEAFF.

This clonotype was picked up a small number of times. The chain links TRBV15 to TRBJ1-2; the D gene is possibly TRBD1 (5 bases). CDR1 and CDR2 (germline): LNHNV, YYDKDF (reference sequence). The CDR3 is 14 amino acids. V lost 0 bases and J lost 6, with 11 bases in between. This CDR3 reads CATSRERTRDGYTF. DNA for the CDR3: TGTGCCACCAGCAGAGAAAGGACAAGGGATGGCTACACCTTC.

CDR3 in amino acids: CSAREGGGASNQPQHF. The DNA for the CDR3 is TGCAGTGCTAGAGAGGGAGGGGGCGCGAGCAATCAGCCCCAGCATTTT. The V gene is TRBV20-1, the J gene TRBJ1-5; 7 positions agree with TRBD1. Trimming took 0 bases from V and 1 from J; bases not matched to a gene: 6. In germline, CDR1 is DFQATT, CDR2 SNEGSKA (reference sequence). The CDR3 is 16 amino acids.

This clonotype was observed a few times. The V call is TRBV7-2, the J call TRBJ2-7, with D possibly TRBD2 on 7 matching bases. Trimming removed 2 bases from V and 3 bases from J, with 20 bases in between. Germline CDR1 and CDR2: SGHTA and FQGNSA. This CDR3 contains 17 residues. As DNA, the CDR3 is TGTGCCAGCAGCTTACGGGGGGCAAGACTAGAGGTCTACGAGCAGTACTTC. It specifies CASSLRGARLEVYEQYF.

The chain is built from TRBV13 and TRBJ1-3, with D perhaps TRBD1 (6 bases). The CDR3 runs 17 residues. Germline V gives CDR1 PRHDT, CDR2 FYEKMQ (reference sequence). The V and J ends lost 3 bases and 5 bases respectively, with 20 bases between them. The CDR3 sequence: CASSFGVGGRQRNTIYF. The DNA for the CDR3 is TGTGCCAGCAGCTTTGGTGTCGGGGGCCGACAACGAAACACCATATATTTT.

This chain connects TRBV24-1 to TRBJ2-5; 7 bases agree with TRBD1. CDR3 size: 14 residues. The V gene's germline CDR1 is KGHDR and CDR2 SFDVKD. J gave up 1 base and V 2 bases, and 0 bases lay outside the gene matches. CDR3 protein: CATSDWDSQETQYF. The CDR3 DNA reads TGTGCCACCAGTGATTGGGACAGCCAAGAGACCCAGTACTTC.

This clonotype was detected many times. The chain links TRBV7-9 to TRBJ2-1, with a tentative D call TRBD2 (6 bases). With 2 bases removed from V and 2 bases from J, the gap between germline ends came to 10 bases. The germline V gene encodes CDR1 SEHNR and CDR2 FQNEAQ (reference sequence). The CDR3 runs 15 residues. The CDR3 sequence is CASSLSSGAYNEQFF. The CDR3 coding sequence is TGTGCCAGCAGCTTATCCTCGGGGGCCTACAATGAGCAGTTCTTC.

This chain joins TRBV27 and TRBJ2-7; D remains ambiguous. From germline, CDR1 is MNHEY and CDR2 SMNVEV (reference sequence). The V end was cut by 5 bases, the J end by 2 bases, with 10 bases between. This CDR3 contains 13 residues. CDR3 nucleotides: TGTGCCAGCAGTCTCTCTCTCACCTACGAGCAGTACTTC. As protein: CASSLSLTYEQYF.

This rearrangement joins TRBV2 to TRBJ2-7, with 9 bases aligning to TRBD2. The CDR3 is made up of 13 amino acids. V shed 5 bases, J shed 3 bases, and the junction held 2 bases outside the gene matches. Germline V gene data show CDR1 as SNHLY and CDR2 as FYNNEI. DNA of the CDR3: TGTGCCAGCAGTAATAGCGGGAGCTACGAGCAGTACTTC. This encodes CASSNSGSYEQYF.

This chain uses TRBV5-1 with TRBJ1-1; 9 bases map to TRBD1. The V gene's germline CDR1 is SGHRS and CDR2 YFSETQ. The CDR3 is 16 residues long. The junction had 9 bases not matched to a gene; V was cut back by 4 bases and J by 2 bases. CDR3 region: CASSPTGTGLNTEAFF. In DNA, the CDR3 is TGCGCCAGCAGCCCTACCGGGACAGGGTTAAACACTGAAGCTTTCTTT.

This clonotype came up a few times. V gene TRBV7-9 combines with J gene TRBJ2-1, with TRBD2 matching over 12 bases. Germline V gene data show CDR1 as SEHNR and CDR2 as FQNEAQ (reference sequence). Germline trimming cut 5 bases from V and 0 bases from J; bases unmatched to any gene: 8. There are 18 residues in the CDR3. The CDR3, as DNA: TGTGCCAGCAGCCAAGGACTAGCGGGGTTGAGCTCCTACAATGAGCAGTTCTTC. Its translation: CASSQGLAGLSSYNEQFF. Together with reference TRBV7-9 and TRBJ2-1, the CDR3 gives the full variable domain: DTGVSQNPRHKITKRGQNVTFRCDPISEHNRLYWYRQTLGQGPEFLTYFQNEAQLEKSRLLSDRFSAERPKGSFSTLEIQRTEQGDSAMYLCASSQGLAGLSSYNEQFFGPGTRLTVL.

The chain uses TRBV5-1 and TRBJ2-5; either TRBD1 or TRBD2 may fit D (5 bases each). CDR3 length: 15 amino acids. Germline V gene lookup returns CDR1 SGHRS and CDR2 YFSETQ. V lost 0 bases and J 3 bases, leaving 12 bases between the germline ends. CDR3 sequence (DNA): TGCGCCAGCAGCTTGGACGGGACGACCGAAGAGACCCAGTACTTC. The encoded protein is CASSLDGTTEETQYF.

The chain joins TRBV4-2 to TRBJ1-6; the D gene is possibly TRBD1 (5 bases). The CDR3 sequence is 14 residues long. Germline V lookup: CDR1 LGHNA, CDR2 YNFKEQ. The V and J ends lost 0 bases and 8 bases respectively, with 8 bases between them. This CDR3 is CASSQEARDSPLHF. CDR3 bases: TGTGCCAGCAGCCAAGAAGCCAGGGATTCACCCCTCCACTTT.

This clonotype has a handful of counts. This chain uses TRBV12-3 or TRBV12-4 with TRBJ1-2; 8 nucleotides align to TRBD1. This CDR3 comprises 14 residues. The V gene end was trimmed by 6 bases and the J gene end by 1 base; junction bases not matched to a gene: 4. CDR3 nucleotides: TGTGCCAGCAGCCAAGGACAGGGTAACTATGGCTACACCTTC. Protein product: CASSQGQGNYGYTF.

The rearrangement links TRBV18 to TRBJ2-2, with 7 bases matching TRBD1. Germline CDR1 is KGHSH and CDR2 is LQKENI. The CDR3 loop spans 15 amino acids. The junction had 5 bases not matched to a gene; V was cut back by 6 bases and J by 1 base. CDR3 sequence: CASSRGTENTGELFF. CDR3 bases: TGTGCCAGCTCCCGTGGGACAGAGAACACCGGGGAGCTGTTTTTT.

For the CDR3, the DNA is TGTGCCAGCAGCCAACTGGACAGGGGAGGAGGCGAGCAGTACTTC. Protein: CASSQLDRGGGEQYF. V usage is TRBV3-1 and J usage is TRBJ2-7; 9 positions match TRBD1. Trimming cost V 2 bases and J 6 bases; bases outside gene matches: 8. Germline assignment: CDR1 LGHDT and CDR2 YNNKEL (reference sequence). The CDR3 spans 15 residues.

This clonotype has more than one count but fewer than ten. The gene calls are TRBV4-1 and TRBJ2-5; TRBD2 matches 8 bases. The CDR3 extends over 16 amino acids. In germline, CDR1 is MGHRA, CDR2 YSYEKL. Trimming cost V 4 bases and J 2 bases; bases outside gene matches: 9. The DNA of the CDR3 is TGCGCCAGCAGCCTTATACTAGCGGACTTGCAAGAGACCCAGTACTTC. Protein product: CASSLILADLQETQYF.

This clonotype was seen repeatedly, ten times or more. The rearrangement links TRBV25-1 to TRBJ1-3; D possibly corresponds to TRBD1 (5 bases). V was clipped by 6 bases and J by 0 bases, with 27 bases between them. Germline lookup yields CDR1 MGHDK and CDR2 SYGVNS. The CDR3 spans 20 residues. CDR3 bases: TGTGCCAGCAGAGGCCTGAATTCGGGATCACCAAGGGGCTCTGGAAACACCATATATTTT. It specifies CASRGLNSGSPRGSGNTIYF.

This clonotype turned up a few times. The gene calls are TRBV7-2 and TRBJ1-3; D not certain. CDR3 length: 15 amino acids. Germline-derived CDR1 and CDR2 are SGHTA and FQGNSA. The V and J ends lost 2 bases and 0 bases respectively, with 8 bases between them. Here the CDR3 DNA reads TGTGCCAGCAGCTTAATGAGGACCTCTGGAAACACCATATATTTT. Protein: CASSLMRTSGNTIYF.

The chain couples TRBV20-1 to TRBJ1-1, with D possibly TRBD1 on 6 matching bases. The CDR3 length is 14 residues. Per germline, CDR1 DFQATT and CDR2 SNEGSKA (reference sequence). The ends were cut back, 0 bases at V and 1 base at J, with 9 bases in the middle. In DNA form, the CDR3 reads TGCAGTGCTAGAGAGGGCAGGGGGAACACTGAAGCTTTCTTT. This sequence encodes CSAREGRGNTEAFF.

This clonotype was counted between two and nine times. Written as DNA, the CDR3 is TGTGCCATCAGTGAGCACAGATCAGACTATGGCTACACCTTC. This sequence encodes CAISEHRSDYGYTF. The chain couples TRBV10-3 to TRBJ1-2, with D unresolved. Germline lookup yields CDR1 ENHRY and CDR2 SYGVKD. With 2 bases removed from V and 3 bases from J, the gap between germline ends came to 10 bases. This CDR3 spans 14 amino acids.

This clonotype was detected only once. With a much larger clone just one base away, this may be a read error. V is TRBV10-3 and J is TRBJ2-1; D is uncertain. The CDR3 is 10 amino acids. The V end was cut by 8 bases, the J end by 7 bases, with 6 bases between. Germline CDR1 and CDR2: ENHRY and SYGVKD. This CDR3 is CAIGENEQFF. CDR3 nucleotides: TGTGCCATCGGGGAAAATGAGCAGTTCTTC.

This sequence joins TRBV6-6 and TRBJ1-2; no firm D call. Germline V gives CDR1 MNHNY, CDR2 SVGAGI (reference sequence). This CDR3 contains 11 residues. Trimming removed 7 bases at V and 8 bases at J, with 11 bases between. The CDR3 bases are TGTGCCAGCAAAGAGATTTCGGGCTACACCTTC. Amino acids: CASKEISGYTF.

The V and J genes are TRBV15 and TRBJ1-2; D not certain. The CDR3 loop spans 14 amino acids. V gave up 0 bases and J gave up 5 bases, with 10 bases separating them. The germline gives CDR1 LNHNV, CDR2 YYDKDF (reference sequence). The CDR3 sequence is CATSRDITAYGYTF. CDR3 bases: TGTGCCACCAGCAGAGATATAACAGCTTATGGCTACACCTTC.

The chain carries TRBV18 and TRBJ2-3, with D possibly being TRBD1 (5 bases). This CDR3 comprises 16 residues. The ends were cut back, 2 bases at V and 6 bases at J, with 18 bases in the middle. Germline V gene lookup returns CDR1 KGHSH and CDR2 LQKENI. The CDR3 here is CASSPGQRGSGDTQYF. Here the CDR3 DNA reads TGTGCCAGCTCACCAGGTCAGCGCGGTTCAGGGGATACGCAGTATTTT.

In DNA, the CDR3 is TGCAGTGCTAGAGATCGCGGGGGCGCGAACTATGGCTACACCTTC. This codes for CSARDRGGANYGYTF. The chain couples TRBV20-1 to TRBJ1-2; D is possibly TRBD1 (6 bases). The CDR3 extends over 15 amino acids. Trimming pared 0 bases from V and 2 bases from J, leaving 13 bases between. CDR1 and CDR2 from the germline V gene are DFQATT and SNEGSKA (reference sequence).